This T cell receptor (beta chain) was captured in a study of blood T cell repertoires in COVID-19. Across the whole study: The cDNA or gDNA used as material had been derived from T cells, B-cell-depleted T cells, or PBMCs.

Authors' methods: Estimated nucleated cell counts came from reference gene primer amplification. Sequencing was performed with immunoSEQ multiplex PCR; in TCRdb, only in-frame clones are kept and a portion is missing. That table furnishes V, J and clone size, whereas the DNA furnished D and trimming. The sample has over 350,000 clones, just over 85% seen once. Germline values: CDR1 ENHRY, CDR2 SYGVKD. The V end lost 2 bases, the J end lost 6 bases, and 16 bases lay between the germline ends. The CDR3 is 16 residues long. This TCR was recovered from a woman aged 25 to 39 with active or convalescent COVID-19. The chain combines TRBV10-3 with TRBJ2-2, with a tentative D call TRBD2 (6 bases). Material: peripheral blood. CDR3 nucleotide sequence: TGTGCCATCAGTGAGAGCGGCGGGAAGGGGTCCGGGGAGCTGTTTTTT. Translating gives CAISESGGKGSGELFF.